Given below is one TCR beta chain in context. Its matching antigen is unknown. These data come from a study of vaccination and CD4 T cells after COVID-19. Turning to the study itself: Cells were stimulated with overlapping spike peptide pools from SARS-CoV-2, HCoV-NL63, HCoV-OC43 and HCoV-229E. Overall study findings and caveats: Looking at convalescent patients, 304 of their 307 vaccine-specific clones were spike mono-reactive.

The germline V gene encodes CDR1 SGHVS and CDR2 FNYEAQ. V lost 5 bases, J lost 8 bases, and 17 bases stayed unmatched. The CDR3 has 18 amino acids. Time point described: late sampling 161 to 241 days after vaccination in three convalescent patients. The treatment: approximately 9-day PBMC culture with coronavirus spike peptide pools or control peptides (ViraFEST assay). Using peptide pools, antigen-specific T cells were expanded in ViraFEST before TCRs were sequenced. Negative selection purified CD4+ T cells after approximately nine days of culture. Scientists ran DNA taken from cultured CD4+ T cells through the Oncomine TCR Beta short-read assay for sequencing. TCRdb re-analysed the PCR reads in MiXCR, keeping a single row per CDR3 protein. This sample has approximately 23,000 distinct CDR3 sequences, with around two fifths found just once.

This sequence was found in a human donor who had recovered from COVID-19. Sequenced here: CD4+ T cells from blood, cultured in vitro, sampled about 7 months after SARS-CoV-2 vaccination. J is TRBJ2-1 and V is TRBV7-6, with 11 bases matching TRBD2. CDR3 nucleotide sequence: TGTGCCAGCAGCCCCACCGGCCATACCGGGACTAGCGGCGATGAGCAGTTCTTC. It codes for CASSPTGHTGTSGDEQFF.